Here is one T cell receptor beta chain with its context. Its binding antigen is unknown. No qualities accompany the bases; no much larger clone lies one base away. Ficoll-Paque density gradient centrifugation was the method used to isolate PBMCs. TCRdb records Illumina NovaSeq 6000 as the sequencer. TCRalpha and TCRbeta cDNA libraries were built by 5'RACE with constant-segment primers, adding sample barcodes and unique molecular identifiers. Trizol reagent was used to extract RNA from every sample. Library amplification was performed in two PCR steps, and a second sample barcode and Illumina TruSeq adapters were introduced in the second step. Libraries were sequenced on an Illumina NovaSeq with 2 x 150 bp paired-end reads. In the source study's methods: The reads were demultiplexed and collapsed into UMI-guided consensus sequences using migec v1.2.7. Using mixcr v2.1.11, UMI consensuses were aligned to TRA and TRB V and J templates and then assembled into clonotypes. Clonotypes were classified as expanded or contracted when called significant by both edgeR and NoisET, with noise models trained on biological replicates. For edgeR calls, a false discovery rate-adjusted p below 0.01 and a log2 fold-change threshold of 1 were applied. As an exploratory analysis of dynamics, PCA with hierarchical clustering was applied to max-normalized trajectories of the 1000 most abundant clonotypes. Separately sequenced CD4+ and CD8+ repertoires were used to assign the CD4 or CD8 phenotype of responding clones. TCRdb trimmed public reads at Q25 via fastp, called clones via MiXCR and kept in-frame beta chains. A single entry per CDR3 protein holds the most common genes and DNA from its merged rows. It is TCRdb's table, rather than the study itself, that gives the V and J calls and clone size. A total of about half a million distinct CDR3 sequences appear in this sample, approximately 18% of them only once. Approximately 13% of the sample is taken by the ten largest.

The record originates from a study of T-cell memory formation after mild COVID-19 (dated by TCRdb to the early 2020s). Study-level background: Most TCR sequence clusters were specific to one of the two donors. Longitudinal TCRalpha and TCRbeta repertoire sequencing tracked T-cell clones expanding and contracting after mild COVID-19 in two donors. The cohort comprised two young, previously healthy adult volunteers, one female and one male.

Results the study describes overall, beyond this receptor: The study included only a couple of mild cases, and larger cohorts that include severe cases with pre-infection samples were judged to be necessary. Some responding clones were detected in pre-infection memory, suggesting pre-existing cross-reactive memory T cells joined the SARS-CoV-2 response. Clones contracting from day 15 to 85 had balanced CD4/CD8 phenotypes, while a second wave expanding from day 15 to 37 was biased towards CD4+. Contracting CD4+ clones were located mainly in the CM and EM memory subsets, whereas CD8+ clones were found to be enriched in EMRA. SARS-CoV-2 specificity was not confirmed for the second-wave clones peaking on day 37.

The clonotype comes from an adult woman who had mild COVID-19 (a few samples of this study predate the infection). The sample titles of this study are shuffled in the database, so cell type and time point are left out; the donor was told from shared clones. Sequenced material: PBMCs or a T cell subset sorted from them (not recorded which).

CDR3 protein: CASSSVASAKNIQYF. Read as DNA, the sequence is TGTGCCAGCAGCTCGGTGGCGTCGGCCAAAAACATTCAGTACTTC. The chain employs TRBV11-2 and TRBJ2-4; the D gene assignment is ambiguous. The germline V gene encodes CDR1 SGHAT and CDR2 FQNNGV. V is shortened by 4 bases, J by 1 base, and the region joining them spans 11 bases. From the cysteine up to the phenylalanine, the CDR3 has a length of 15 residues. The sequence is cut down to CDR3 DNA, 45 bases in frame from base 1.